The 14 T cell receptor beta chains below were found in one sample sequenced in a study of CD8 T cells in Susac syndrome. Random hexamers primed reverse transcription of about 0.5 to 1 ug RNA. MiXCR, applied by TCRdb to the immunoSEQ multiplex PCR reads, yields one record per CDR3 protein. The sample shows around 190,000 distinct CDR3 sequences, roughly 95% of them seen only once. Sample: CD8+ T cells from PBMCs. Source of these receptors: a human donor with multiple sclerosis.

CDR3 DNA sequence: TGTGCCAGCAGCCACCCCGACAGGGGAGGGCCTGAAGCTTTCTTT. It codes for CASSHPDRGGPEAFF. The chain employs TRBV3-1 and TRBJ1-1; 8 bases line up with TRBD1. The CDR3 contains 15 residues. The germline V gene encodes CDR1 LGHDT and CDR2 YNNKEL (reference sequence). V lost 3 bases and J lost 6; bases outside the gene matches: 9.

This chain links TRBV12-5 with TRBJ2-3; D remains unclear. From germline, CDR1 is LGHNT and CDR2 FRNRAP. Trimming shortened V by 4 bases and J by 2 bases, and 13 bases separated the two germline ends. The CDR3 length is 15 residues. CDR3 residues: CASGSPASLTDTQYF. The CDR3 nucleotides read TGTGCTAGTGGTTCCCCCGCGTCCCTCACAGATACGCAGTATTTT.

The chain couples TRBV15 to TRBJ1-2; TRBD1 aligns across 12 bases. Germline-derived CDR1 and CDR2 are LNHNV and YYDKDF (reference sequence). The CDR3 length is 19 residues. J lost 3 bases, V lost 1 base, and 12 bases had no gene match. The CDR3 sequence: CATSRGLRDRGPLDYGYTF. DNA for the CDR3: TGTGCCACCAGCAGAGGTTTGCGGGACAGGGGGCCGCTCGACTATGGCTACACCTTC.

V usage is TRBV20-1 and J usage is TRBJ1-2; 10 positions match TRBD1. Germline CDR1 DFQATT, CDR2 SNEGSKA (reference sequence). This CDR3 region has 15 residues. The V gene end was trimmed by 5 bases and the J gene end by 4 bases; junction bases not matched to a gene: 10. The CDR3 DNA follows: TGCAGTGCTCCGAACTCCGGGACAGGGGCCTATGGCTACACCTTC. It codes for CSAPNSGTGAYGYTF.

This clonotype was observed once. V and J are TRBV7-2 and TRBJ2-1; TRBD1 or TRBD2 may be the D gene (5 bases each). The V gene's germline CDR1 is SGHTA and CDR2 FQGNSA. Trimming took off 1 base at V and 5 bases at J, with 9 bases between the two ends. The CDR3 spans 14 residues. The chain's CDR3 is CASSLVLGDNEQFF. CDR3 in DNA: TGTGCCAGCAGCTTAGTGTTGGGGGACAATGAGCAGTTCTTC.

The chain uses TRBV7-9 and TRBJ1-2, with D hard to call. V shed 3 bases and J shed 7 bases, with 9 bases lying between them. The CDR3 runs to 12 residues. CDR1 and CDR2 from the germline V gene are SEHNR and FQNEAQ (reference sequence). The CDR3 loop reads CASSFSPAGYTF. The CDR3 bases are TGTGCCAGCAGCTTCAGTCCGGCTGGCTACACCTTC. Using reference TRBV7-9 and TRBJ1-2 for the parts outside the CDR3, the full variable domain is DTGVSQNPRHKITKRGQNVTFRCDPISEHNRLYWYRQTLGQGPEFLTYFQNEAQLEKSRLLSDRFSAERPKGSFSTLEIQRTEQGDSAMYLCASSFSPAGYTFGSGTRLTVV.

The V and J genes are TRBV25-1 and TRBJ1-1; D is undetermined. The V gene's germline CDR1 is MGHDK and CDR2 SYGVNS. V was pared by 7 bases and J by 5 bases, with 11 bases between. The CDR3 extends over 12 amino acids. CDR3 sequence (DNA): TGTGCCAGCACCGAAGGGCGGACTGAAGCTTTCTTT. It specifies CASTEGRTEAFF. The variable domain in full, completed from reference TRBV25-1 and TRBJ1-1, reads EADIYQTPRYLVIGTGKKITLECSQTMGHDKMYWYQQDPGMELHLIHYSYGVNSTEKGDLSSESTVSRIRTEHFPLTLESARPSHTSQYLCASTEGRTEAFFGQGTRLTVV.

The chain uses TRBV6-6 and TRBJ2-1; D not resolved. Trimming pared 7 bases from V and 8 bases from J, leaving 12 bases between. Germline V gene data show CDR1 as MNHNY and CDR2 as SVGAGI (reference sequence). The CDR3 is 12 amino acids. The CDR3 region has the DNA TGTGCCAGCATCTCGAGGTGGGATGAGCAGTTCTTC. Protein product: CASISRWDEQFF.

The rearrangement uses TRBV20-1 and TRBJ2-7; D is uncertain. CDR3 length: 16 amino acids. Germline V lookup: CDR1 DFQATT, CDR2 SNEGSKA (reference sequence). Trimming left V 5 bases short and J 2 bases short, with 22 bases between. Here the CDR3 DNA reads TGCAGTGCTCGACATAGTCCGGGCCCGGCGGCCTACGAGCAGTACTTC. Amino acid sequence: CSARHSPGPAAYEQYF.

V usage is TRBV9 and J usage is TRBJ2-3; D is possibly TRBD1 (5 bases). The CDR3 covers 12 residues. V was trimmed by 1 base and J by 6 bases, leaving 6 bases between them. Germline V gene data show CDR1 as SGDLS and CDR2 as YYNGEE. Written as DNA, the CDR3 is TGTGCCAGCAGCGTACCAGGGGATACGCAGTATTTT. Protein: CASSVPGDTQYF.

J is TRBJ1-1 and V is TRBV12-3 or TRBV12-4; TRBD1 aligns across 9 bases. V trimming: 6 bases; J trimming: 4 bases; junction bases outside the gene matches: 6. The CDR3 has 14 amino acids. CDR3 in amino acids: CASRTGGGGTEAFF. CDR3 in DNA: TGTGCCAGCAGGACAGGGGGAGGAGGCACTGAAGCTTTCTTT.

The V call is TRBV29-1, the J call TRBJ2-7, with TRBD1 identical over 7 bases. Trimming removed 6 bases from V and 2 bases from J; junction bases left unmatched: 10. CDR1 is SQVTM, CDR2 ANQGSEA, per germline. The CDR3 contains 14 residues. CDR3 protein: CSVTRQGTTYEQYF. The CDR3 DNA is TGCAGCGTGACGAGACAGGGAACCACCTACGAGCAGTACTTC.

The chain recombines TRBV9 with TRBJ1-1; 12 bases are a match to TRBD1. Losses at the gene ends were 2 bases for V and 5 bases for J; bases not matched to a gene: 4. The CDR3 sequence is 15 residues long. Germline V gene lookup returns CDR1 SGDLS and CDR2 YYNGEE. The CDR3 reads CASSVRDRGRTEAFF. DNA for the CDR3: TGTGCCAGCAGCGTCCGGGACAGGGGGCGGACTGAAGCTTTCTTT.

The V and J genes are TRBV7-9 and TRBJ2-5, with D uncertain. The CDR3 extends over 13 amino acids. Germline lookup yields CDR1 SEHNR and CDR2 FQNEAQ (reference sequence). Trimming pared 5 bases from V and 5 bases from J, leaving 12 bases between. The CDR3 DNA sequence: TGTGCCAGCAGCCAAGTGTCTATTGAGACCCAGTACTTC. Translation gives CASSQVSIETQYF.